The subject of this entry is one T cell receptor (beta chain). Repertoires were generated with immunoSEQ multiplex PCR, while TCRdb's copy carries only in-frame clones and drops some. This sample has about 100,000 clones, with approximately 90% found just once. These data belong to a study of T cell changes during pregnancy in multiple sclerosis. The junction had 2 bases not matched to a gene; V was cut back by 4 bases and J by 1 base. This CDR3 contains 15 residues. Germline CDR1 MDHEN, CDR2 SYDVKM. The sequencing here drew on peripheral blood, taken in the third trimester of pregnancy. The clonotype originates from a female donor in good health, enrolled as a control in a pregnancy study. This sequence joins TRBV28 and TRBJ2-1; 9 nucleotides agree with TRBD2. In DNA, the CDR3 is TGTGCCAGCAGTTCCCTAGCGGGGTCCTACAATGAGCAGTTCTTC. This gives the protein CASSSLAGSYNEQFF.